The clone carrying this T cell receptor (beta chain) was detected once. The repertoire was sequenced with immunoSEQ multiplex PCR; TCRdb's copy has only in-frame clones and lacks some. The sample includes about 310,000 clones, 89% of them seen just once. The entry originates in a study of blood T cell repertoires in COVID-19. This CDR3 contains 15 residues. The germline gives CDR1 ENHRY, CDR2 SYGVKD. Trimming stripped 4 bases from V and 5 bases from J, with 17 bases between. Recovered participants had two consecutive negative NP/OP PCR tests, healthcare professional clearance, or symptom resolution. The chain couples TRBV10-3 to TRBJ1-1; TRBD1 is a possible D gene (5 bases). Sequenced input: PBMCs or T cells enriched from blood (not recorded which). The clonotype comes from a woman in her 40s who had recovered from COVID-19. CDR3 nucleotide sequence: TGTGCCATCAGTGCCCACCATGAAAAGGGGACTGAAGCTTTCTTT. This encodes CAISAHHEKGTEAFF.